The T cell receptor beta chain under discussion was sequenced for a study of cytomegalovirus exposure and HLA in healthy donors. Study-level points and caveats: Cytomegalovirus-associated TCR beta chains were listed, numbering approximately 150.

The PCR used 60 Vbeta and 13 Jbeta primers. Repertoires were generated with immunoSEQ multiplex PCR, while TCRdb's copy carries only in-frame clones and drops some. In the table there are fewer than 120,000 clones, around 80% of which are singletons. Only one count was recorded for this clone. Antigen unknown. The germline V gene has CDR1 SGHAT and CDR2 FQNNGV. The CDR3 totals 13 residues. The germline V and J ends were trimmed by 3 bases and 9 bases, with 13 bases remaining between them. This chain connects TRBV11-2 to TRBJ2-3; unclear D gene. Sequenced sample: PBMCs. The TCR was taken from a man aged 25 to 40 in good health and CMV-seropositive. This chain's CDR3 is CASSLAGFPTQYF. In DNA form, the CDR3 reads TGTGCCAGCAGCTTGGCCGGGTTCCCAACGCAGTATTTT.